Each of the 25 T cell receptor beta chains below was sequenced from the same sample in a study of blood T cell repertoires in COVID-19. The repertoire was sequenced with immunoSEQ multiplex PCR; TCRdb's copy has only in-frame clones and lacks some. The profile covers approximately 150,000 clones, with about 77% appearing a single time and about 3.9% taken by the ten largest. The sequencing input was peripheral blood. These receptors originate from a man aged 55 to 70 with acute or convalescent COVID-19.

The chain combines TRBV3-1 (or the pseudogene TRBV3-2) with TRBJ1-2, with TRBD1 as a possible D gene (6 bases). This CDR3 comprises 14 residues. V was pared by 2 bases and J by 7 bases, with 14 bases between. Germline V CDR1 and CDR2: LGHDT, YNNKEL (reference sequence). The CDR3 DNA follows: TGTGCCAGCAGCCAACGGGGGGCGCCTGGTGGCTACACCTTC. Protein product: CASSQRGAPGGYTF.

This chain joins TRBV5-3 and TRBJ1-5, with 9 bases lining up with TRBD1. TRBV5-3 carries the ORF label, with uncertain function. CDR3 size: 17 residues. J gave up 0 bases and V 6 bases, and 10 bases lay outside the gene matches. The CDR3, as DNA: TGTGCCAGAATGAGACAGGGGGAGATTTATAGCAATCAGCCCCAGCATTTT. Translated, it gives CARMRQGEIYSNQPQHF.

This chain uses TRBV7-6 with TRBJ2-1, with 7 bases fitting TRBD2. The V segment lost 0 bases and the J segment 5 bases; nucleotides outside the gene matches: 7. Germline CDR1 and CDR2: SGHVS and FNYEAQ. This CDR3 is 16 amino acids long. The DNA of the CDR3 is TGTGCCAGCAGCTTAGCGAGCAGCGGGAATAACAATGAGCAGTTCTTC. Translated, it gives CASSLASSGNNNEQFF.

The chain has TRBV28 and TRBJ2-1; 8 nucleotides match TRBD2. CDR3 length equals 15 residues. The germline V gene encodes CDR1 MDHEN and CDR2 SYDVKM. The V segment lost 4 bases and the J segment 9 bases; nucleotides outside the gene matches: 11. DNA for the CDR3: TGTGCCAGCAGTTCCAATTCCGGCGGGAGGAGTGAGCAGTTCTTC. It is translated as CASSSNSGGRSEQFF.

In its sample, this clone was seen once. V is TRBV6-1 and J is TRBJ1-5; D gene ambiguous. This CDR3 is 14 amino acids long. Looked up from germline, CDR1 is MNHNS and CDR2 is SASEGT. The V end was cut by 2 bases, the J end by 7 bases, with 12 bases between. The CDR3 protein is CASSERREDQPQHF. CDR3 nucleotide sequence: TGTGCCAGCAGTGAAAGGAGGGAAGACCAGCCCCAGCATTTT.

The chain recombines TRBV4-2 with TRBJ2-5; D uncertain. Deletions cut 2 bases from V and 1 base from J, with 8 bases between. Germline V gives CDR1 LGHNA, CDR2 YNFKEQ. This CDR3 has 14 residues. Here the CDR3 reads CASSQPGVQETQYF. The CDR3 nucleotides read TGTGCCAGCAGCCAACCCGGAGTCCAAGAGACCCAGTACTTC.

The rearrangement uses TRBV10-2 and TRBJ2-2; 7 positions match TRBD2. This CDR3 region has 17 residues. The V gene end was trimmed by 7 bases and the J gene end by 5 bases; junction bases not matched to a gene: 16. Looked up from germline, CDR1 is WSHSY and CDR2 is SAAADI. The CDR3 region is CASITRLAPVRTGELFF. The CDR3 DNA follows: TGCGCCAGCATTACTCGACTAGCCCCTGTTAGGACCGGGGAGCTGTTTTTT.

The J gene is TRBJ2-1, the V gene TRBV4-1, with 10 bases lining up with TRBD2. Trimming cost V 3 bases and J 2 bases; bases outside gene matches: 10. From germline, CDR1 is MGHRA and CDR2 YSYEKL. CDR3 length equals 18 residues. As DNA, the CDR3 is TGCGCCAGCAGCCAGGGGGTCGTTGGACTAGCGGCCTACAATGAGCAGTTCTTC. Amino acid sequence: CASSQGVVGLAAYNEQFF.

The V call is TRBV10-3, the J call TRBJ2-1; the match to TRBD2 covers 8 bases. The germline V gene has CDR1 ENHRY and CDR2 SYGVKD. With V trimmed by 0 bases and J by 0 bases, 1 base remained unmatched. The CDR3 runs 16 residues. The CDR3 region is CAISESSGSSYNEQFF. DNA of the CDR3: TGTGCCATCAGTGAGTCGAGCGGGAGCTCCTACAATGAGCAGTTCTTC.

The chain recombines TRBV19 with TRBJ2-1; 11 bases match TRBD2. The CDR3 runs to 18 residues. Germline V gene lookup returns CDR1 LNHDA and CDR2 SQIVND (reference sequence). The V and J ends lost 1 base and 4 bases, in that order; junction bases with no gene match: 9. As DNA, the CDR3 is TGTGCCAGTAGTATAGCCGGCCACGGGACTAGCGGATACAATGAGCAGTTCTTC. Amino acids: CASSIAGHGTSGYNEQFF.

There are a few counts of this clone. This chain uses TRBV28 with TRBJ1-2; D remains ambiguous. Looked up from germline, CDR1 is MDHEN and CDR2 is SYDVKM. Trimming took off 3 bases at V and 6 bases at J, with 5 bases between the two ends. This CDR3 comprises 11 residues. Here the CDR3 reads CASSFLDGYTF. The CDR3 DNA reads TGTGCCAGCAGTTTTCTCGATGGCTACACCTTC.

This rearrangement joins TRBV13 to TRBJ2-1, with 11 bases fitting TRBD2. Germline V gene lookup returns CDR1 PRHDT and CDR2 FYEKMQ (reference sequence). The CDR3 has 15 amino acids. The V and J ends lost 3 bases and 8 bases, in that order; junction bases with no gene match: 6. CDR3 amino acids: CASSFGTSGLDEQFF. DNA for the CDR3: TGTGCCAGCAGCTTCGGGACTAGCGGTTTGGATGAGCAGTTCTTC.

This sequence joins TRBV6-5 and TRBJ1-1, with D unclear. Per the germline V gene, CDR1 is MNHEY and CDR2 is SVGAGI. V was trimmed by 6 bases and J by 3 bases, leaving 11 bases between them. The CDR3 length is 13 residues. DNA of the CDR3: TGTGCCAGCAGCCCGTACGGTTACACTGAAGCTTTCTTT. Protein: CASSPYGYTEAFF.

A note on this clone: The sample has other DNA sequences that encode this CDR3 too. CDR3 DNA: TGTGCCAGCAGCGTAGCAGCGGGGAGCACCTACGAGCAGTACTTC. Protein: CASSVAAGSTYEQYF. The chain recombines TRBV9 with TRBJ2-7; 7 bases align to TRBD2. Germline-derived CDR1 and CDR2 are SGDLS and YYNGEE. This CDR3 is built from 15 residues. V was clipped by 0 bases and J by 2 bases; unmatched bases: 5.

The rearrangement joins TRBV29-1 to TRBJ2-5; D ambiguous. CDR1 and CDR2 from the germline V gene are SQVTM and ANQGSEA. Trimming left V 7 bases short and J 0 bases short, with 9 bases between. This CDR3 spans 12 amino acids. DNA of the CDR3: TGCAGCGGGAGACCGTACCAAGAGACCCAGTACTTC. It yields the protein CSGRPYQETQYF.

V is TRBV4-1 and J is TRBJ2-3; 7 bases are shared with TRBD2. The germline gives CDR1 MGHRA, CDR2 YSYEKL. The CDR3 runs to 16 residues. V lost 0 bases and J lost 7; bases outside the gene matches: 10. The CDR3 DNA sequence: TGCGCCAGCAGCCAAGATTCTCGCGGGAGTAGAAATACGCAGTATTTT. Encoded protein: CASSQDSRGSRNTQYF.

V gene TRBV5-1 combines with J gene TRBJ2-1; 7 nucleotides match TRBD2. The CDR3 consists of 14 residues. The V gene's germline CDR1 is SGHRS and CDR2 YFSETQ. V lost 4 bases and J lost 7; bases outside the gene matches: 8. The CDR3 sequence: CASSKWEGNNEQFF. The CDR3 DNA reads TGCGCCAGCAGCAAGTGGGAGGGCAATAATGAGCAGTTCTTC.

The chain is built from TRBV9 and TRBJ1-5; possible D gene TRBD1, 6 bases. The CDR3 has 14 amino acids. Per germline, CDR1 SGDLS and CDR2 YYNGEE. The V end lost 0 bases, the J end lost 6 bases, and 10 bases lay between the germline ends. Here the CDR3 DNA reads TGTGCCAGCAGCGTAGAGGGGGGGCTTCAGCCCCAGCATTTT. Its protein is CASSVEGGLQPQHF.

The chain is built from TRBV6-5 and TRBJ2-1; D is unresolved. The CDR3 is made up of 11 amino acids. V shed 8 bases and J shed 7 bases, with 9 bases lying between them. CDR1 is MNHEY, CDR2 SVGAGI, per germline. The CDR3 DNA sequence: TGTGCCAGCGCGATCGGGAATGAGCAGTTCTTC. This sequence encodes CASAIGNEQFF.

The CDR3 coding sequence is TGTGCCAGCAGTTTAAACGGCCGACAGGGATCCTACGAGCAGTACTTC. Translated: CASSLNGRQGSYEQYF. The chain combines TRBV28 with TRBJ2-7; 7 nucleotides align to TRBD1. Germline V gene data show CDR1 as MDHEN and CDR2 as SYDVKM. The CDR3 is 16 amino acids. The J segment lost 1 base and the V segment lost 2 bases, leaving 8 bases of the junction unmatched.

CDR3 in DNA: TGTGCCAGCAGCTTAGATTCAGGGGGCGGCGAGCAGTACTTC. It translates to CASSLDSGGGEQYF. This rearrangement joins TRBV7-3 to TRBJ2-7; 8 bases line up with TRBD1. Germline V gene data show CDR1 as SGHTA and CDR2 as FQGTGA. The V and J ends lost 2 bases and 6 bases, in that order; junction bases with no gene match: 6. The CDR3 loop spans 14 amino acids.

CDR3 residues: CASSLSDSVGEQYF. CDR3 coding DNA: TGTGCCAGCAGCTTGAGTGATAGCGTCGGCGAGCAGTACTTC. The V call is TRBV11-3, the J call TRBJ2-7, with D perhaps TRBD2 (5 bases). CDR3 size: 14 residues. Germline values: CDR1 SGHNT, CDR2 YENEEA. Trimming shortened V by 3 bases and J by 6 bases, and 15 bases separated the two germline ends.

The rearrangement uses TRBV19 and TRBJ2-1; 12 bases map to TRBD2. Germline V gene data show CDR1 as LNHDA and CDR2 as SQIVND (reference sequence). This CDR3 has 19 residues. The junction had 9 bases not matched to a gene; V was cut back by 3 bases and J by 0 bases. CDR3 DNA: TGTGCCAGTAGTATGCGAGGGACTAGCGGGCTAAGCTCCTACAATGAGCAGTTCTTC. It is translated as CASSMRGTSGLSSYNEQFF. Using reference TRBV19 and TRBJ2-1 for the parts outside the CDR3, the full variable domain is DGGITQSPKYLFRKEGQNVTLSCEQNLNHDAMYWYRQDPGQGLRLIYYSQIVNDFQKGDIAEGYSVSREKKESFPLTVTSAQKNPTAFYLCASSMRGTSGLSSYNEQFFGPGTRLTVL.

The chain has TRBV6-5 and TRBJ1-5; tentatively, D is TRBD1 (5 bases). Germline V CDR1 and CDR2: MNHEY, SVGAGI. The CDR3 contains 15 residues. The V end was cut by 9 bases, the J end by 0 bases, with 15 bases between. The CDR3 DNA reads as TGTGCCAGTTCTTGGGGGGGAGTTAGCAATCAGCCCCAGCATTTT. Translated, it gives CASSWGGVSNQPQHF.

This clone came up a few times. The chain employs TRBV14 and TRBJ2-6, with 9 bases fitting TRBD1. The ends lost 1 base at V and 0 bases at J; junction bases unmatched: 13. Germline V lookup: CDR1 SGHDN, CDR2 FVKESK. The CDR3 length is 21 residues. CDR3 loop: CASSQVSWGGQGRSGANVLTF. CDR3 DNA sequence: TGTGCCAGCAGCCAAGTTTCGTGGGGGGGACAGGGTCGCTCTGGGGCCAACGTCCTGACTTTC.